This passage covers 31 T cell receptor beta chains from one sample sequenced in a study of HIV-infected patients and healthy controls. All unsorted peripheral T cells were captured because whole blood was used without fractionation. Approximately 510 ng RNA was reverse transcribed with alpha and beta constant-region primers. Separate chain-specific third strand synthesis with multiplexing indices produced the alpha and beta libraries. TCRdb fed the 5' RACE reads into MiXCR, producing one record per CDR3 protein. Of around 6,800 distinct CDR3 sequences in the sample, 8% are singletons; the top ten hold around 9.9%. Material: blood, obtained before antiretroviral therapy. These receptors all come from an adult with HIV infection.

This clonotype was detected many times. The chain is built from TRBV18 and TRBJ1-1, with D unresolved. V was shortened by 1 base and J by 4 bases, with 7 bases between the two germline ends. CDR1 is KGHSH and CDR2 is LQKENI in the germline V gene. The CDR3 loop spans 13 amino acids. The CDR3 nucleotides read TGTGCCAGCTCACCACAGGGCGGCACTGAAGCTTTCTTT. This encodes CASSPQGGTEAFF.

This clonotype appeared many times. The CDR3 DNA is TGTGCCAGCAGCCATGAGGGCGATGGCTACACCTTC. Translated, it gives CASSHEGDGYTF. V gene TRBV4-2 combines with J gene TRBJ1-2, with D unresolved. With 3 bases removed from V and 6 bases from J, the gap between germline ends came to 8 bases. This CDR3 contains 12 residues. CDR1 is LGHNA and CDR2 is YNFKEQ in the germline V gene.

In its sample, this clonotype was seen many times. This rearrangement joins TRBV20-1 to TRBJ2-1; 10 nucleotides line up with TRBD2. The CDR3 consists of 15 residues. Germline lookup yields CDR1 DFQATT and CDR2 SNEGSKA (reference sequence). V gave up 3 bases and J gave up 1 base; unmatched junction bases: 3. CDR3 loop: CSASGLAVSYNEQFF. CDR3 bases: TGCAGTGCTAGCGGACTAGCGGTTTCCTACAATGAGCAGTTCTTC.

By frequency in the sample, this clonotype is medium-sized. The chain uses TRBV19 and TRBJ1-5, with D perhaps TRBD1 (5 bases). Looked up from germline, CDR1 is LNHDA and CDR2 is SQIVND (reference sequence). The CDR3 sequence is 15 residues long. V lost 3 bases and J lost 4, with 13 bases in between. The CDR3 region is CASSINRQTNQPQHF. CDR3 DNA sequence: TGTGCCAGTAGTATTAACCGACAGACTAATCAGCCCCAGCATTTT.

This clonotype is medium-sized in the sample. This chain connects TRBV30 to TRBJ2-7; 10 bases align to TRBD2. J was trimmed by 7 bases and V by 0 bases; bases with no gene match: 9. In germline, CDR1 is GTSNPN, CDR2 SVGIG (reference sequence). The CDR3 extends over 15 amino acids. CDR3 in amino acids: CAWSVGLAGGGEQYF. The CDR3 DNA reads as TGTGCCTGGAGTGTAGGATTAGCGGGAGGTGGGGAGCAGTACTTC. Filled out from reference TRBV30 and TRBJ2-7, the complete variable domain reads SQTIHQWPATLVQPVGSPLSLECTVEGTSNPNLYWYRQAAGRGLQLLFYSVGIGQISSEVPQNLSASRPQDRQFILSSKKLLLSDSGFYLCAWSVGLAGGGEQYFGPGTRLTVT.

The chain carries TRBV19 and TRBJ1-5; TRBD1 matches at 9 bases. CDR1 and CDR2 (germline): LNHDA, SQIVND (reference sequence). With V trimmed by 6 bases and J by 7 bases, 4 bases remained unmatched. CDR3 length equals 13 residues. The chain's CDR3 is CASSGTGWQPQHF. CDR3 coding DNA: TGTGCCAGTAGCGGGACAGGGTGGCAGCCCCAGCATTTT.

In its sample, this clonotype ranks as medium-sized. The CDR3 DNA reads TGTGCCAGCAGTGGAGACAGCTCGACCTCCCTGATGGGGCCGGGGGATACGCAGTATTTT. Protein: CASSGDSSTSLMGPGDTQYF. The chain recombines TRBV6-5 with TRBJ2-3; either TRBD1 or TRBD2 may fit D (5 bases each). The germline CDR1 and CDR2 sequences are MNHEY and SVGAGI. The CDR3 covers 20 residues. Trimming removed 5 bases from V and 6 bases from J, with 33 bases in between.

This clonotype is classed as medium-sized. This chain uses TRBV28 with TRBJ1-2; 8 bases are shared with TRBD1. Germline V gives CDR1 MDHEN, CDR2 SYDVKM. Trimming removed 3 bases from V and 0 bases from J; junction bases left unmatched: 0. The CDR3 covers 14 residues. The CDR3 DNA reads as TGTGCCAGCAGTTTGACAGGGGCTAACTATGGCTACACCTTC. It encodes CASSLTGANYGYTF.

This clonotype ranks as medium-sized. This chain uses TRBV24-1 with TRBJ1-2, with a weak D call TRBD1 (6 bases). Germline assignment: CDR1 KGHDR and CDR2 SFDVKD. The CDR3 extends over 14 amino acids. Trimming took 4 bases from V and 4 from J, leaving 12 bases between them. The CDR3 sequence is CATSDRTDIYGYTF. The CDR3 DNA reads TGTGCCACCAGTGACCGGACAGACATCTATGGCTACACCTTC.

The table lists this clonotype with many counts. The chain employs TRBV12-3 or TRBV12-4 and TRBJ1-1, with D tentatively TRBD1 (5 bases). The CDR3 runs to 12 residues. V shed 6 bases and J shed 4 bases, with 9 bases lying between them. For the CDR3, the DNA is TGTGCCAGCAGGCCAGGGCCCACTGAAGCTTTCTTT. Its protein product is CASRPGPTEAFF.

By proportion, this clonotype is medium-sized (0.01 to 0.1%). The chain couples TRBV29-1 to TRBJ2-2; TRBD2 is a possible D gene (6 bases). CDR1 is SQVTM and CDR2 is ANQGSEA in the germline V gene. The CDR3 runs to 15 residues. V lost 4 bases, J lost 6 bases, and 18 bases lay in between. Written as DNA, the CDR3 is TGCAGCGTTGGGGTCGGCGGGGATGGCCCCGGGGAGCTGTTTTTT. It is translated as CSVGVGGDGPGELFF.

In its sample, this clonotype was seen many times. The chain employs TRBV10-3 and TRBJ1-1; TRBD1 is a possible D gene (5 bases). V lost 10 bases, J lost 4 bases, and 19 bases lay in between. Germline CDR1 reads ENHRY; CDR2 reads SYGVKD. The CDR3 runs 14 residues. The CDR3 protein is CASNGGGSFTEAFF. CDR3 in DNA: TGTGCCAGCAATGGGGGGGGATCGTTCACTGAAGCTTTCTTT.

At least ten counts were recorded for this clonotype. The J gene is TRBJ2-5, the V gene TRBV3-1; no firm D call. Per the germline V gene, CDR1 is LGHDT and CDR2 is YNNKEL (reference sequence). This CDR3 is 11 amino acids long. Between the trimmed V and J ends, which lost 1 base and 10 bases, there was a span of 7 bases. Here the CDR3 reads CASSQVQYQYF. For the CDR3, the DNA is TGTGCCAGCAGCCAAGTCCAATACCAGTACTTC.

This clonotype showed up many times. The chain employs TRBV13 and TRBJ1-1; no definite D call. V was cut by 6 bases and J by 1 base, with 15 bases left in between. Germline V gives CDR1 PRHDT, CDR2 FYEKMQ (reference sequence). CDR3 length: 15 amino acids. CDR3 DNA: TGTGCCAGCAGTTTTGGAGGCCCGGGGAACACTGAAGCTTTCTTT. Its translation: CASSFGGPGNTEAFF.

By frequency in the sample, this clonotype is medium-sized. The chain has TRBV19 and TRBJ2-5; D is possibly TRBD2 (5 bases). The CDR3 consists of 14 residues. Deletions cut 3 bases from V and 5 bases from J, with 13 bases between. Germline loops: CDR1 LNHDA, CDR2 SQIVND (reference sequence). CDR3 sequence: CASSIGGPAETQYF. The CDR3 DNA is TGTGCCAGTAGTATTGGAGGCCCGGCGGAGACCCAGTACTTC.

This clonotype was seen repeatedly, ten times or more. The V call is TRBV13, the J call TRBJ2-3; the D is unclear. Trimming pared 0 bases from V and 6 bases from J, leaving 4 bases between. This CDR3 spans 12 amino acids. Per germline, CDR1 PRHDT and CDR2 FYEKMQ (reference sequence). The CDR3 region is CASSLGMDTQYF. Written as DNA, the CDR3 is TGTGCCAGCAGCTTAGGAATGGATACGCAGTATTTT.

This clonotype was seen at least ten times. The chain links TRBV6-5 to TRBJ2-3, with D perhaps matching TRBD2 (7 bases). Germline CDR1 and CDR2: MNHEY and SVGAGI. Trimming removed 6 bases from V and 4 bases from J, with 20 bases in between. The CDR3 has 16 residues. The CDR3 DNA reads as TGTGCCAGCAGCAACTTTGGGGGGGCCAAGGCAGATACGCAGTATTTT. The encoded protein is CASSNFGGAKADTQYF.

This clonotype has more than one count but fewer than ten. The chain combines TRBV20-1 with TRBJ2-5; D is uncertain. This CDR3 comprises 11 residues. V lost 1 base and J 5 bases, leaving 5 bases between the germline ends. CDR1 DFQATT and CDR2 SNEGSKA come from the germline V gene (reference sequence). The CDR3 nucleotides read TGCAGTGCTAGAGTGGGGGAGACCCAGTACTTC. It specifies CSARVGETQYF.

By share, this clonotype counts as medium-sized. J is TRBJ2-4 and V is TRBV5-6; TRBD1 aligns across 7 bases. Germline values: CDR1 SGHDT, CDR2 YYEEEE. The CDR3 is 15 amino acids. Losses at the gene ends were 0 bases for V and 7 bases for J; bases not matched to a gene: 7. CDR3 residues: CASSLGTGVLNIQYF. In DNA form, the CDR3 reads TGTGCCAGCAGCTTGGGGACAGGAGTGTTGAACATTCAGTACTTC.

The chain is built from TRBV11-2 and TRBJ2-3; 10 bases are a match to TRBD2. This CDR3 is 18 amino acids long. After removal of 5 bases from V and 6 bases from J, the junction contained 17 bases not matched to a gene. Germline loops: CDR1 SGHAT, CDR2 FQNNGV. The chain's CDR3 is CASSPGLAAQRVVDTQYF. CDR3 nucleotides: TGTGCCAGCAGCCCTGGACTAGCGGCCCAGCGAGTCGTCGATACGCAGTATTTT.

This clonotype was seen many times. The chain links TRBV5-4 to TRBJ2-1, with 9 bases aligning to TRBD2. The V gene end was trimmed by 5 bases and the J gene end by 2 bases; junction bases not matched to a gene: 5. Germline V lookup: CDR1 SGHNT, CDR2 YYREEE (reference sequence). This CDR3 comprises 15 residues. The CDR3 DNA follows: TGTGCCAGCAGTTCTAGCGGGGCGACCTACAATGAGCAGTTCTTC. Amino acid sequence: CASSSSGATYNEQFF.

This clonotype is categorized as medium-sized. The chain couples TRBV7-2 to TRBJ2-5, with 7 bases aligning to TRBD1. From germline, CDR1 is SGHTA and CDR2 FQGNSA. The CDR3 loop spans 17 amino acids. Trimming took 0 bases from V and 4 from J; bases not matched to a gene: 11. The DNA for the CDR3 is TGTGCCAGCAGCTTAGCCCGACAGGGAATAGGTTCAGAGACCCAGTACTTC. Its protein is CASSLARQGIGSETQYF.

This clonotype appeared many times. The chain has TRBV6-1 and TRBJ1-2, with D possibly being TRBD1 (5 bases). The CDR3 consists of 14 residues. V was clipped by 5 bases and J by 4 bases, with 14 bases between them. Germline lookup yields CDR1 MNHNS and CDR2 SASEGT. CDR3 protein: CASSLGTELYGYTF. CDR3 DNA sequence: TGTGCCAGCAGTCTAGGGACCGAGCTCTATGGCTACACCTTC.

Many counts were recorded for this clonotype. V usage is TRBV20-1 and J usage is TRBJ2-1; 8 bases line up with TRBD2. The CDR3 loop spans 14 amino acids. V trimming: 3 bases; J trimming: 1 base; junction bases outside the gene matches: 2. Germline values: CDR1 DFQATT, CDR2 SNEGSKA (reference sequence). DNA of the CDR3: TGCAGTGCTAGCCGGGGGGGATCCTACAATGAGCAGTTCTTC. Protein sequence: CSASRGGSYNEQFF.

This clonotype was seen many times. The V gene is TRBV7-9, the J gene TRBJ2-5; 8 bases align to TRBD2. The CDR3 is made up of 12 amino acids. The germline gives CDR1 SEHNR, CDR2 FQNEAQ (reference sequence). With V trimmed by 8 bases and J by 2 bases, 1 base remained unmatched. CDR3 protein: CASEREQETQYF. The CDR3 coding sequence is TGTGCCAGCGAGCGGGAGCAAGAGACCCAGTACTTC.

This clonotype occurred a few times. V usage is TRBV5-1 and J usage is TRBJ2-7; the match to TRBD2 covers 13 bases. Per germline, CDR1 SGHRS and CDR2 YFSETQ. With V trimmed by 1 base and J by 4 bases, 11 bases remained unmatched. CDR3 length: 18 amino acids. CDR3: CASSLFMRTSGSRYEQYF. The DNA for the CDR3 is TGCGCCAGCAGCTTGTTCATGAGGACTAGCGGGAGCAGATACGAGCAGTACTTC. Filled out from reference TRBV5-1 and TRBJ2-7, the complete variable domain reads KAGVTQTPRYLIKTRGQQVTLSCSPISGHRSVSWYQQTPGQGLQFLFEYFSETQRNKGNFPGRFSGRQFSNSRSEMNVSTLELGDSALYLCASSLFMRTSGSRYEQYFGPGTRLTVT.

This clonotype was seen more than once but under ten times. The J gene is TRBJ2-5, the V gene TRBV30, with D possibly TRBD1 on 5 matching bases. CDR3 size: 10 residues. V was shortened by 4 bases and J by 11 bases, with 11 bases between the two germline ends. The germline V gene encodes CDR1 GTSNPN and CDR2 SVGIG (reference sequence). CDR3 sequence (DNA): TGTGCCTGGATAGGGGCGACGCAGTACTTC. Translated, it gives CAWIGATQYF.

By share, this clonotype counts as medium-sized. The CDR3 nucleotides read TGCAGTGGTGTTCTGAACACTGAAGCTTTCTTT. Amino acid sequence: CSGVLNTEAFF. The chain has TRBV20-1 and TRBJ1-1, with D hard to call. V shed 7 bases and J shed 0 bases, with 6 bases lying between them. Germline-derived CDR1 and CDR2 are DFQATT and SNEGSKA (reference sequence). This CDR3 spans 11 amino acids.

This clonotype was observed at least ten times. The rearrangement joins TRBV4-2 to TRBJ1-4; D not certain. The germline V gene has CDR1 LGHNA and CDR2 YNFKEQ. Trimming stripped 4 bases from V and 0 bases from J, with 12 bases between. The CDR3 is 16 amino acids. The CDR3 DNA sequence: TGTGCCAGCAGCCCCCAAAGGGCGGCAACTAATGAAAAACTGTTTTTT. Protein: CASSPQRAATNEKLFF.

This clonotype was observed many times. The gene calls are TRBV7-2 and TRBJ2-7; 7 bases line up with TRBD1. V was pared by 5 bases and J by 5 bases, with 6 bases of the junction left unmatched. CDR1 and CDR2 from the germline V gene are SGHTA and FQGNSA. This CDR3 comprises 13 residues. The CDR3 DNA reads TGTGCCAGCAGCCCCGACAGGGTGGACGAGCAGTACTTC. Protein sequence: CASSPDRVDEQYF. The full variable domain, rest sourced from reference TRBV7-2 and TRBJ2-7, is GAGVSQSPSNKVTEKGKDVELRCDPISGHTALYWYRQSLGQGLEFLIYFQGNSAPDKSGLPSDRFSAERTGGSVSTLTIQRTQQEDSAVYLCASSPDRVDEQYFGPGTRLTVT.

V gene TRBV28 combines with J gene TRBJ1-4, with D uncertain. Trimming took 10 bases from V and 4 from J, leaving 13 bases between them. Germline loops: CDR1 MDHEN, CDR2 SYDVKM. The CDR3 contains 13 residues. CDR3 region: CATTRALNEKLFF. DNA for the CDR3: TGTGCCACCACGAGGGCTCTTAATGAAAAACTGTTTTTT.